These 7 T cell receptor beta chains were all obtained from the same sample, sequenced in a study of CD8 T cells in ankylosing spondylitis (dated by TCRdb to 2016 to 2017). The method behind the library was 5' RACE. The data were produced on an Illumina HiSeq 2500. TCRdb cleaned the public reads at Q25 with fastp, built clones with MiXCR and kept in-frame beta chains. All rows with the same CDR3 protein become a single entry with the most common DNA and genes. The sample includes some 270,000 distinct CDR3 sequences, with 18% observed a single time. Under 40% of the sample goes to the ten largest clones. Sequencing was carried out using blood, either unsorted or a sorted T cell fraction (not recorded which). The receptor source for this set is a male donor with ankylosing spondylitis or in good health (not recorded which).

J is TRBJ2-1 and V is TRBV10-3, with 9 bases lining up with TRBD1. Germline-derived CDR1 and CDR2 are ENHRY and SYGVKD. J was trimmed by 5 bases and V by 3 bases; bases with no gene match: 8. The CDR3 is made up of 16 amino acids. CDR3 in DNA: TGTGCCATCAGTGAAGGGACAGGGAAGGGGAACAATGAGCAGTTCTTC. Translating it yields CAISEGTGKGNNEQFF.

The chain has TRBV23-1 and TRBJ2-1; D perhaps matches TRBD2 (6 bases). TRBV23-1 is an ORF for which the function is uncertain. The CDR3 consists of 17 residues. Trimming cost V 2 bases and J 3 bases, with 17 bases left between them. The chain's CDR3 is CASSQDLSGLHYNEQFF. The CDR3 region has the DNA TGCGCCAGCAGTCAAGATTTGAGCGGGCTGCACTACAATGAGCAGTTCTTC.

This clonotype has more than one count but fewer than ten. V usage is TRBV7-2 and J usage is TRBJ2-1; D is possibly TRBD1 or TRBD2 (6 bases each). V was clipped by 2 bases and J by 2 bases, with 10 bases between them. The germline V gene encodes CDR1 SGHTA and CDR2 FQGNSA. The CDR3 runs 15 residues. DNA for the CDR3: TGTGCCAGCAGCTTAAGGGGGGAGACCTACAATGAGCAGTTCTTC. This codes for CASSLRGETYNEQFF.

This clonotype occurred a few times. The V gene is TRBV29-1, the J gene TRBJ2-3, with D perhaps TRBD2 (5 bases). V lost 7 bases, J lost 4 bases, and 9 bases lay in between. CDR1 SQVTM and CDR2 ANQGSEA come from the germline V gene. CDR3 length: 11 residues. The CDR3 nucleotides are TGCAGCGCACTCGGGGCAGATACGCAGTATTTT. Translating gives CSALGADTQYF.

In its sample, this clonotype was seen a few times. V usage is TRBV7-3 and J usage is TRBJ2-6, with D uncertain. V lost 4 bases, J lost 1 base, and 5 bases lay in between. The CDR3 spans 14 residues. Germline V lookup: CDR1 SGHTA, CDR2 FQGTGA. The CDR3 reads CASSSMSGANVLTF. CDR3 DNA sequence: TGTGCCAGCAGCTCAATGTCTGGGGCCAACGTCCTGACTTTC.

This clonotype was counted a few times. This chain links TRBV9 with TRBJ1-1; 8 bases match TRBD1. The germline V gene has CDR1 SGDLS and CDR2 YYNGEE. CDR3 size: 15 residues. The junction had 4 bases not matched to a gene; V was cut back by 3 bases and J by 0 bases. As DNA, the CDR3 is TGTGCCAGCAGCGAAGGGACAGGCATGAACACTGAAGCTTTCTTT. Translation: CASSEGTGMNTEAFF.

The chain has TRBV5-6 and TRBJ1-5; D uncertain. This CDR3 region has 14 residues. The germline V gene has CDR1 SGHDT and CDR2 YYEEEE. V was trimmed by 0 bases and J by 2 bases, leaving 6 bases between them. The CDR3 sequence: CASSLGIGNQPQHF. The CDR3 nucleotides read TGTGCCAGCAGCTTGGGGATAGGCAATCAGCCCCAGCATTTT.